This is a list of T cell receptor beta chains from one sample in a study of regulatory T cells in long-lasting Graves disease. In TCRdb, the multiplex PCR reads were re-called with MiXCR into one record per CDR3 protein. The data contain over 200,000 distinct CDR3 sequences, approximately 16% of them singletons. Sequencing was performed on peripheral blood mononuclear cells (PBMCs), taken at new diagnosis, from a patient treated with antithyroid drugs. These TCRs come from a female donor with Graves disease. The CDR3 runs from the conserved cysteine through the conserved F or W. Fields, in order: CDR3 protein, CDR3 DNA, D gene, V gene, J gene, clone size. A D gene is named only where the DNA matches it firmly. Part of the rows lack a size; the others show once, few, many or a class for expanded clones.

CDR3: CATSRNYGYTF
DNA: TGTGCCACCTCCCGCAACTATGGCTACACCTTC
D: NA
V: TRBV28
J: TRBJ1-2
size: many

CDR3: CASSTGPGLEQYF
DNA: TGTGCTAGCAGCACGGGCCCCGGTCTCGAGCAGTACTTC
D: NA
V: TRBV7-7
J: TRBJ2-7
size: few

CDR3: CASSPGPRFLNYGYTF
DNA: TGTGCCAGTAGTCCGGGACCCAGATTCCTTAACTATGGCTACACCTTC
D: NA
V: TRBV19
J: TRBJ1-2
size: many

CDR3: CASSIDRASATEAFF
DNA: TGTGCCAGTAGTATAGACCGGGCCTCGGCGACTGAAGCTTTCTTT
D: NA
V: TRBV19
J: TRBJ1-1
size: many

CDR3: CASSFQTWGYGYTF
DNA: TGTGCCAGCAGTTTCCAGACCTGGGGATATGGCTACACCTTC
D: NA
V: TRBV6-5
J: TRBJ1-2
size: NA

CDR3: CSANHLLGASETQYF
DNA: TGCAGTGCTAATCACCTGCTGGGGGCGTCGGAGACCCAGTACTTC
D: NA
V: TRBV20-1
J: TRBJ2-5
size: many

CDR3: CSARGIGRTEAFF
DNA: TGCAGTGCTAGAGGAATCGGTAGGACTGAAGCTTTCTTT
D: NA
V: TRBV20-1
J: TRBJ1-1
size: many

CDR3: CASSVITVGQGSYEQYF
DNA: TGTGCCAGCAGCGTAATCACAGTGGGGCAGGGGTCCTACGAGCAGTACTTC
D: NA
V: TRBV9
J: TRBJ2-7
size: many

CDR3: CASSLMGTGTYEQYF
DNA: TGTGCCAGCAGTTTAATGGGGACAGGGACCTACGAGCAGTACTTC
D: TRBD1
V: TRBV27
J: TRBJ2-7
size: many

CDR3: CSAREGQAQETQYF
DNA: TGCAGTGCTAGAGAGGGACAGGCACAAGAGACCCAGTACTTC
D: TRBD1
V: TRBV20-1
J: TRBJ2-5
size: many

CDR3: CATSDYDRGGPQYF
DNA: TGTGCCACCAGTGATTACGACAGGGGCGGTCCCCAGTACTTC
D: TRBD1
V: TRBV24-1
J: TRBJ2-5
size: many

CDR3: CAISRVAGGWTGELFF
DNA: TGTGCCATCAGTAGGGTTGCCGGAGGATGGACCGGGGAGCTGTTTTTT
D: NA
V: TRBV6-1
J: TRBJ2-2
size: many

CDR3: CASSQFWTGGYEQYF
DNA: TGTGCCAGCAGCCAATTCTGGACAGGGGGCTACGAGCAGTACTTC
D: TRBD1
V: TRBV3-1
J: TRBJ2-7
size: NA

CDR3: CASSLEGWQAYF
DNA: TGTGCCAGCAGCTTAGAAGGATGGCAGGCGTATTTC
D: NA
V: TRBV11-2
J: TRBJ2-1
size: many

CDR3: CASSQQGVSYNEQFF
DNA: TGTGCCAGCAGCCAACAGGGGGTATCCTACAATGAGCAGTTCTTC
D: TRBD1
V: TRBV13
J: TRBJ2-1
size: NA

CDR3: CASSFTHRDYGYTF
DNA: TGTGCCAGCAGTTTCACGCATAGAGACTATGGCTACACCTTC
D: NA
V: TRBV6-5
J: TRBJ1-2
size: many

CDR3: CSAQGGGNQPQHF
DNA: TGCAGTGCCCAAGGGGGGGGCAATCAGCCCCAGCATTTT
D: NA
V: TRBV20-1
J: TRBJ1-5
size: NA

CDR3: CAIRGDSLNQPQHF
DNA: TGTGCCATCAGGGGAGACAGCCTAAATCAGCCCCAGCATTTT
D: NA
V: TRBV10-3
J: TRBJ1-5
size: once

CDR3: CASSLSADYYNEQFF
DNA: TGCGCCAGCAGCTTGTCGGCGGATTACTACAATGAGCAGTTCTTC
D: NA
V: TRBV5-1
J: TRBJ2-1
size: many

CDR3: CASSFAPGQGIHGYTF
DNA: TGTGCCAGCAGCTTTGCCCCGGGACAGGGTATCCATGGCTACACCTTC
D: TRBD1
V: TRBV7-2
J: TRBJ1-2
size: many

CDR3: CASRIGTGVRSPLHF
DNA: TGTGCCAGCAGAATAGGGACAGGGGTTCGCTCACCCCTCCACTTT
D: TRBD1
V: TRBV27
J: TRBJ1-6
size: many

CDR3: CASIGTGYNEQFF
DNA: TGTGCCAGCATTGGGACAGGTTACAATGAGCAGTTCTTC
D: TRBD1
V: TRBV25-1
J: TRBJ2-1
size: many

CDR3: CSARDQTDTQYF
DNA: TGCAGTGCTAGAGATCAAACAGATACGCAGTATTTT
D: NA
V: TRBV20-1
J: TRBJ2-3
size: many

CDR3: CATSAPGGYEQFF
DNA: TGTGCCACCAGTGCCCCTGGCGGGTATGAGCAGTTCTTC
D: NA
V: TRBV24-1
J: TRBJ2-1
size: many

CDR3: CSAGPRGETQYF
DNA: TGCAGTGCTGGGCCCCGCGGGGAGACCCAGTACTTC
D: NA
V: TRBV20-1
J: TRBJ2-5
size: many

CDR3: CASSFSLRSVRGSGNTIYF
DNA: TGTGCCAGCAGCTTTTCTCTACGTTCAGTCAGGGGCAGTGGAAACACCATATATTTT
D: NA
V: TRBV7-2
J: TRBJ1-3
size: NA

CDR3: CSAPSEVGYNEQFF
DNA: TGCAGTGCTCCCTCTGAGGTAGGCTACAATGAGCAGTTCTTC
D: NA
V: TRBV20-1
J: TRBJ2-1
size: many

CDR3: CAISERLEGQPQHF
DNA: TGTGCCATCAGTGAAAGGCTGGAAGGGCAGCCCCAGCATTTT
D: NA
V: TRBV10-3
J: TRBJ1-5
size: many

CDR3: CASSFGTGDTEAFF
DNA: TGTGCCAGCAGTTTCGGGACAGGGGACACTGAAGCTTTCTTT
D: TRBD1
V: TRBV12-3/TRBV12-4
J: TRBJ1-1
size: NA

CDR3: CASRLDRGQGNYGYTF
DNA: TGTGCCAGCAGATTGGACAGGGGGCAGGGTAACTATGGCTACACCTTC
D: TRBD1
V: TRBV6-2/TRBV6-3
J: TRBJ1-2
size: many

CDR3: CASSLQITSTDTQYF
DNA: TGTGCCAGCAGTTTACAGATCACTAGCACAGATACGCAGTATTTT
D: NA
V: TRBV12-3/TRBV12-4
J: TRBJ2-3
size: NA

CDR3: CASSSPADREGQPQHF
DNA: TGTGCCAGCAGCTCACCCGCCGACAGGGAAGGTCAGCCCCAGCATTTT
D: TRBD1
V: TRBV7-9
J: TRBJ1-5
size: NA

CDR3: CASRLRFYEQYF
DNA: TGTGCCAGCAGACTCAGATTCTACGAGCAGTACTTC
D: NA
V: TRBV12-3/TRBV12-4
J: TRBJ2-7
size: many

CDR3: CSARLPGGRWGNEQFF
DNA: TGCAGTGCTAGACTCCCGGGGGGAAGGTGGGGCAATGAGCAGTTCTTC
D: TRBD2
V: TRBV20-1
J: TRBJ2-1
size: many

CDR3: CSVEVIGGTDTQYF
DNA: TGCAGCGTTGAAGTGATTGGGGGGACAGATACGCAGTATTTT
D: NA
V: TRBV29-1
J: TRBJ2-3
size: few

CDR3: CSARGLAEPSYNEQFF
DNA: TGCAGTGCTAGAGGACTAGCGGAGCCCTCCTACAATGAGCAGTTCTTC
D: TRBD2
V: TRBV20-1
J: TRBJ2-1
size: NA

CDR3: CASSQDPRWDEQYF
DNA: TGTGCCAGCAGCCAGGATCCGCGATGGGACGAGCAGTACTTC
D: NA
V: TRBV6-2/TRBV6-3
J: TRBJ2-7
size: NA

CDR3: CASSPSTGRGTEAFF
DNA: TGTGCCAGCTCACCAAGCACAGGGCGCGGCACTGAAGCTTTCTTT
D: NA
V: TRBV18
J: TRBJ1-1
size: many

CDR3: CASSDPASYEQYF
DNA: TGCGCCAGCAGTGACCCCGCTTCCTACGAGCAGTACTTC
D: NA
V: TRBV5-1
J: TRBJ2-7
size: many

CDR3: CASSLVTYTNEQFF
DNA: TGTGCCAGCAGCTTGGTAACGTATACCAATGAGCAGTTCTTC
D: NA
V: TRBV11-2
J: TRBJ2-1
size: NA